What follows are 7 T cell receptor beta chains derived from one specimen sequenced in a study of post-analysis software for immune sequencing data. Study-level results: About 5 TRBV segments were significantly more frequent in patients than in controls. TRBV5-6, TRBV5-1 and TRBV20-1 were among these segments.

Included in the TCR beta cDNA libraries were unique molecular identifiers. Via MiXCR, TCRdb re-called the PCR reads, giving one row per CDR3 protein. The table has about 540,000 distinct CDR3 sequences, 30% to 40% seen once. No antigen is known for these receptors. Material: blood. These receptor sequences come from a girl aged 2-17 years with multiple sclerosis.

Only a few counts were recorded for this clonotype. V usage is TRBV28 and J usage is TRBJ2-3; 10 bases are shared with TRBD1. V was pared by 6 bases and J by 5 bases, with 11 bases of the junction left unmatched. The V gene's germline CDR1 is MDHEN and CDR2 SYDVKM. The CDR3 has 16 residues. Here the CDR3 DNA reads TGTGCCAGCAGCGGCACGGGACAGGGGAGGGGAGATACGCAGTATTTT. It is translated as CASSGTGQGRGDTQYF.

The V and J genes are TRBV6-6 and TRBJ1-1; D gene ambiguous. V dropped 3 bases and J dropped 5 bases, with 7 bases sitting between them. Per the germline V gene, CDR1 is MNHNY and CDR2 is SVGAGI (reference sequence). The CDR3 sequence is 12 residues long. The CDR3: CASSYRVTEAFF. CDR3 nucleotides: TGTGCCAGCAGTTATCGGGTGACTGAAGCTTTCTTT.

This rearrangement joins TRBV7-9 to TRBJ1-2; 7 nucleotides agree with TRBD1. The CDR3 has 16 residues. V shed 5 bases, J shed 3 bases, and the junction held 12 bases outside the gene matches. Looked up from germline, CDR1 is SEHNR and CDR2 is FQNEAQ (reference sequence). The CDR3 loop reads CASSPTGRQGDYGYTF. CDR3 sequence (DNA): TGTGCCAGCAGCCCGACCGGACGACAGGGCGACTATGGCTACACCTTC.

In nucleotides, the CDR3 is TGTGCCACCAGCAGACTAAAAGCGGAGACCCAGTACTTC. This sequence encodes CATSRLKAETQYF. V usage is TRBV15 and J usage is TRBJ2-5; no reliable D call. The germline V gene encodes CDR1 LNHNV and CDR2 YYDKDF (reference sequence). The CDR3 is 13 residues long. The V and J ends lost 2 bases and 5 bases respectively, with 9 bases between them.

This chain connects TRBV4-1 to TRBJ2-1, with D perhaps given as TRBD1 or TRBD2 (6 bases each). V lost 0 bases and J 7 bases, leaving 25 bases between the germline ends. The CDR3 sequence is 19 residues long. Germline V gene data show CDR1 as MGHRA and CDR2 as YSYEKL. The CDR3 bases are TGCGCCAGCAGCCAAGAGTGGCCCCAGCAGGGGCGGAGGGGGAATGAGCAGTTCTTC. This gives the protein CASSQEWPQQGRRGNEQFF.

The table lists this clonotype with a few counts. V and J are TRBV28 and TRBJ2-1, with D perhaps TRBD1 (5 bases). The CDR3 loop spans 14 amino acids. CDR1 and CDR2 from the germline V gene are MDHEN and SYDVKM. V lost 8 bases and J lost 1, with 12 bases in between. The CDR3, as DNA: TGTGCCAGCTGCAGGGTAAGGTCCTACAATGAGCAGTTCTTC. It codes for CASCRVRSYNEQFF.

This clonotype was found a few times. The CDR3 region is CASSEGLAHSYEQYF. CDR3 in DNA: TGCGCCAGCAGCGAGGGACTAGCGCACTCCTACGAGCAGTACTTC. This rearrangement joins TRBV5-1 to TRBJ2-7, with 10 bases fitting TRBD2. This CDR3 region has 15 residues. Trimming at V came to 4 bases and at J to 0 bases, leaving 4 bases not matched to a gene. In germline, CDR1 is SGHRS, CDR2 YFSETQ.